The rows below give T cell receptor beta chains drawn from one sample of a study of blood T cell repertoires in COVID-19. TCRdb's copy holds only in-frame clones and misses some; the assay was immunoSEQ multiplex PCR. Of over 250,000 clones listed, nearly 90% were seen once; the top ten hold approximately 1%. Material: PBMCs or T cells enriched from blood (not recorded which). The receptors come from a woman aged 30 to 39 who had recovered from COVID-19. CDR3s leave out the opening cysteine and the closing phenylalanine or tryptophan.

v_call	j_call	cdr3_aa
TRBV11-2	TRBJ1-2	ASSPGAGQAAYGYT
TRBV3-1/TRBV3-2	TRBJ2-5	ASSQSKETQY
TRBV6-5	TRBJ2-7	ASNPQGGFYEQY
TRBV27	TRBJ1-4	ASSLQGAGTNEKLF
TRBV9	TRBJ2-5	ASSVTWSETQY
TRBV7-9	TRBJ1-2	ASSPRDYGYT
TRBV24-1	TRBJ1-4	ATSDTRGTNEKLF
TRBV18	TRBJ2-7	ASSQDGGGNEQY
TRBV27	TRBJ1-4	ASRDSRYEKLF
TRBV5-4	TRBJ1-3	ASSPGRGAGNTIY
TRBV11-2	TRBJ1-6	ASSLGRGSASPLH
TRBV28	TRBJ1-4	ASDESGPAIGGEKLF
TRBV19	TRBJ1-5	ASSISAGQQPQH
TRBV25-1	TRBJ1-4	ASSTFTQGDEKLF
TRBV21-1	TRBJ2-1	ASSKERSGRARNEQF
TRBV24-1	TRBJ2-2	ATTQGAHGELF
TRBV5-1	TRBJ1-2	ASSPDSNYGYT
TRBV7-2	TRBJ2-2	ASSYRGTGGSGELF
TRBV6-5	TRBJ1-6	ASSLGGGGGSSPLH
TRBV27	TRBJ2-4	ASSFGGLRNIQY
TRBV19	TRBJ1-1	ASSIGGWGTEAF
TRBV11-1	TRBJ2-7	ASSFSAYEQY
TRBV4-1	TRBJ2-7	ASSQEGTITSEQY
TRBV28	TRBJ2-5	ASSLLGLGDQETQY
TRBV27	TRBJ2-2	ASSSQMTGELF
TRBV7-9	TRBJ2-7	ASSLPRGLGRTSYEQY
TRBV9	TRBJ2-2	ASRKTSGPTGELF
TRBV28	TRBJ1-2	ASRYPGAQTSLLYGYT
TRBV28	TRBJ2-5	ASSFGQTQY
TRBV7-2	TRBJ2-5	ASSLGINLESQY
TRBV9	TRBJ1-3	ASAKEAGGNTIY
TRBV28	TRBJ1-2	ASRTGGAGANYGYT
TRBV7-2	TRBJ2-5	ASSLYGGASETQY
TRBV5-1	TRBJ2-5	ASSLAPFRETQY
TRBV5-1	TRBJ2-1	ASSLHRTGPSNEQF
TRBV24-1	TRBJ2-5	ATSDPRQGGQETQY
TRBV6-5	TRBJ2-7	ASSYREDRSYEQY
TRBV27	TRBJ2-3	ASSQGSQLDTQY
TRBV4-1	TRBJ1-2	ASSQDSHENYGYT
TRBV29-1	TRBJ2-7	SVEVGGPPYEQY
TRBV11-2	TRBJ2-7	ASSPTGQGNYEQY
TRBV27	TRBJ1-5	ASSLWGGNQPQH
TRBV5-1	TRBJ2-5	ASSLRSGGETQY
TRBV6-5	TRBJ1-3	ASRRDSVPGNTIY
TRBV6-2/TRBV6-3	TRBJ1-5	ASSYYRGDQPQH
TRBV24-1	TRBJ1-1	ATSDSRGTAGEAF
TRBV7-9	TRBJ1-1	ASSLRGLNTEAF
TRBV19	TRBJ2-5	ASRGLSGGSPETQY
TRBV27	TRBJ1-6	ASSFRSGTLH
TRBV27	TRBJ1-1	ASSPPGSNTEAF
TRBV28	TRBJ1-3	ASSLVGQGIGNTIY
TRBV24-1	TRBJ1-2	ATSDSENSYGYT
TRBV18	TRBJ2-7	ASSPPRGRYSYEQY